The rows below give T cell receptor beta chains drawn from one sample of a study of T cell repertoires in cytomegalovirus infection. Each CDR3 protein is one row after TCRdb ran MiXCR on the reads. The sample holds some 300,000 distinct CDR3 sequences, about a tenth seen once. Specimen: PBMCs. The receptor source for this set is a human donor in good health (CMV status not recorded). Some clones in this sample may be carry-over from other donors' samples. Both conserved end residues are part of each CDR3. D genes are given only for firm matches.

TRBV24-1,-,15,CATSYHGDAQETQYF
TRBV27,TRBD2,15,CASSPGAGASYEQYF
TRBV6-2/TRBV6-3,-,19,CASSSSSSRVAGIGNEQFF
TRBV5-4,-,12,CASSKPRNEQFF
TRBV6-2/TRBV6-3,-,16,CASGPSPGKGNQPQHF
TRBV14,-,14,CASSQARYTGELFF
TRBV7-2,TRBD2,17,CASSSVAGTRYTGELFF
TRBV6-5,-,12,CATHTGTTEAFF
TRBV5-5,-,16,CASSYKPPDGANVLTF
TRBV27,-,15,CASRPLGLYNSPLHF
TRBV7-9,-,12,CASSLGARGATF
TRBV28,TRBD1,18,CASNLLPGAGGVAGTQYF
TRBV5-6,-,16,CASSLFSAPPPDTQYF
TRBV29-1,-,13,CSVLLKGTGELFF
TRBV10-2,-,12,CASSSWQVGYTF
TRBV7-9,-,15,CASSLSVASRYGYTF
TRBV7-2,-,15,CASSLVAYPYNEQFF
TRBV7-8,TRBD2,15,CASSSGGAPTDTQYF
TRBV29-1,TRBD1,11,CSVGQGLEAFF
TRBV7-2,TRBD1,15,CASSSRQGMNTEAFF
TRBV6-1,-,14,CASSDPHNGAEAFF
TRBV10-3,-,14,CASLRGTMNTEAFF
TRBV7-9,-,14,CASSSGPPGAEAFF
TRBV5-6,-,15,CASKGTGTPNSPLHF
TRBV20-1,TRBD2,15,CSASLLAGSYNEQFF
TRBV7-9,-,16,CASSLAEYKMVYEQYF
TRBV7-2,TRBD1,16,CASSLPTGGVNTEAFF
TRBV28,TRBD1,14,CASSLAGGAYGYTF
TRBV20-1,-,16,CSARDAGARGANVLTF
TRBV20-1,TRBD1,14,CSAREDRPNSPLHF
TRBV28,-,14,CASSLFAGIQPQHF
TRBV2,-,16,CASSEKVLRGSYEQYF
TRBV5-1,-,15,CASSPRISGANVLTF
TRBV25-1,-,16,CASRKNGASYNSPLHF
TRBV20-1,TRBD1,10,CSASRGEAFF
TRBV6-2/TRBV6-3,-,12,CASTLPSDTQYF
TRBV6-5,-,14,CASSYSGLSYEQYF
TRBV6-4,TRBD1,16,CASSADRGHMNTEAFF
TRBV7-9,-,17,CASRDPSGQKIWNTIYF
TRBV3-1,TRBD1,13,CASRGQGHYEQYF
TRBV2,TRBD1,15,CASSEGTGPAYEQYF
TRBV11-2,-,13,CASSSWTAKALHF
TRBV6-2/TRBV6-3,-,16,CASSSLRGEETDTQYF
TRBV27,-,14,CASSLSRTRNEQFF
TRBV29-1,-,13,CSVTGLRETEAFF
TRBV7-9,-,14,CASSLVGREDEQYF
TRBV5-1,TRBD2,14,CASSSLAGSNEQFF
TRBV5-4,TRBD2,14,CASSFAGGVYEQYF
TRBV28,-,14,CASSFLAGTDTQYF
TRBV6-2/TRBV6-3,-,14,CASSYSAANTEAFF
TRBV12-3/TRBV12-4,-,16,CASSFGARVSGNTIYF
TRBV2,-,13,CASSVGGRASAFF
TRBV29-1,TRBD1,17,CSVEGRQGALGTGELFF
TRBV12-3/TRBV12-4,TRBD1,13,CASTPDRDQPQHF